Below, 22 T cell receptor beta chains from the same sample are listed, as sequenced in a study of T cell responses to AZD1222 COVID-19 vaccine. Sequenced by immunoSEQ multiplex PCR; TCRdb stores in-frame clones only, minus some. Among about 100,000 clones listed, 88% were seen once. The starting material was peripheral blood, obtained on day 0 of AZD1222 vaccination. The receptors shown here come from an adult in good health.

This chain joins TRBV6-5 and TRBJ2-7; TRBD2 aligns across 9 bases. With V trimmed by 2 bases and J by 2 bases, 4 bases remained unmatched. This CDR3 comprises 15 residues. Germline CDR1 is MNHEY and CDR2 is SVGAGI. The CDR3 here is CASSYHSGSTYEQYF. In nucleotides, the CDR3 is TGTGCCAGCAGTTACCATAGCGGGAGCACCTACGAGCAGTACTTC.

The genes are TRBV19 and TRBJ2-7; perhaps TRBD1 as D (5 bases). This CDR3 is 13 amino acids long. V shed 7 bases and J shed 2 bases, with 12 bases lying between them. Germline assignment: CDR1 LNHDA and CDR2 SQIVND (reference sequence). CDR3 in DNA: TGTGCCAGTATCGGCAGGGATACCTACGAGCAGTACTTC. This codes for CASIGRDTYEQYF.

The chain has TRBV28 and TRBJ1-2, with D possibly TRBD1 on 5 matching bases. CDR1 and CDR2 (germline): MDHEN, SYDVKM. The CDR3 is 19 residues long. V was cut by 7 bases and J by 0 bases, with 27 bases left in between. Here the CDR3 DNA reads TGTGCCAGCATACCCCCGGACGGGGGAACCGCTAGCACTAACTATGGCTACACCTTC. It yields the protein CASIPPDGGTASTNYGYTF.

Remarks on this clone: Other DNA sequences within the sample encode an identical CDR3. The gene calls are TRBV18 and TRBJ2-7; D is undetermined. V was clipped by 1 base and J by 3 bases, with 13 bases between them. The CDR3 sequence is 15 residues long. Germline assignment: CDR1 KGHSH and CDR2 LQKENI. For the CDR3, the DNA is TGTGCCAGCTCACCACTCCCGGGTAGGTACTACGAGCAGTACTTC. Protein product: CASSPLPGRYYEQYF.

The CDR3 loop is CASSESGTGGNQPQHF. The DNA for the CDR3 is TGTGCCAGCAGTGAGTCCGGGACAGGGGGAAATCAGCCCCAGCATTTT. J is TRBJ1-5 and V is TRBV6-4; TRBD1 aligns across 11 bases. Germline CDR1 is MRHNA and CDR2 is SNTAGT. The length of the CDR3 is 16 residues. J was trimmed by 4 bases and V by 3 bases; bases with no gene match: 5.

This clone showed up just once. The V gene is TRBV9, the J gene TRBJ2-5, with D possibly TRBD2 on 6 matching bases. Germline CDR1 reads SGDLS; CDR2 reads YYNGEE. The V and J ends lost 0 bases and 5 bases respectively, with 8 bases between them. The CDR3 runs to 13 residues. The DNA for the CDR3 is TGTGCCAGCAGCGTAGGGGGGGACGAGACCCAGTACTTC. Translated: CASSVGGDETQYF.

CDR3 residues: CASSRGTGDDETQYF. In DNA form, the CDR3 reads TGTGCCAGCAGCCGAGGGACAGGGGATGATGAGACCCAGTACTTC. V gene TRBV7-6 combines with J gene TRBJ2-5; TRBD1 aligns across 10 bases. Germline assignment: CDR1 SGHVS and CDR2 FNYEAQ. J gave up 5 bases and V 5 bases, and 8 bases lay outside the gene matches. The CDR3 totals 15 residues.

J is TRBJ1-1 and V is TRBV7-9; D not certain. CDR3 size: 12 residues. CDR1 and CDR2 from the germline V gene are SEHNR and FQNEAQ (reference sequence). V lost 1 base to trimming and J lost 3 bases, with 3 bases between them. CDR3 nucleotide sequence: TGTGCCAGCAGCTTAGAGGACACTGAAGCTTTCTTT. It translates to CASSLEDTEAFF.

The V and J genes are TRBV10-2 and TRBJ1-1; D is ambiguous. V was cut by 3 bases and J by 3 bases, with 11 bases left in between. The germline V gene encodes CDR1 WSHSY and CDR2 SAAADI. This CDR3 region has 14 residues. This chain's CDR3 is CASSDAYGDTEAFF. Written as DNA, the CDR3 is TGCGCCAGCAGTGACGCCTATGGGGACACTGAAGCTTTCTTT.

This chain connects TRBV5-1 to TRBJ1-1, with D possibly being TRBD1 (5 bases). The V gene's germline CDR1 is SGHRS and CDR2 YFSETQ. V lost 4 bases and J 5 bases, leaving 15 bases between the germline ends. This CDR3 contains 14 residues. The CDR3 loop is CASSRRGSGTEAFF. CDR3 DNA: TGCGCCAGCAGCCGGCGGGGGTCTGGGACTGAAGCTTTCTTT.

This clone was counted a single time. The rearrangement links TRBV10-1 to TRBJ2-5; D is unclear. CDR1 is WNHNN and CDR2 is SYGVQD in the germline V gene (reference sequence). CDR3 length: 13 amino acids. The V and J ends lost 6 bases and 2 bases respectively, with 10 bases between them. The CDR3 here is CASRNMPQETQYF. In nucleotides, the CDR3 is TGCGCCAGCAGGAATATGCCTCAAGAGACCCAGTACTTC.

The rearrangement joins TRBV6-5 to TRBJ2-7, with D possibly matching TRBD1 (6 bases). The CDR3 contains 15 residues. CDR1 and CDR2 (germline): MNHEY, SVGAGI. Trimming removed 7 bases at V and 7 bases at J, with 23 bases between. Here the CDR3 DNA reads TGTGCCAGCAAAACCACGGCAGGGGAGTCGGGGGAGCAGTACTTC. Its translation is CASKTTAGESGEQYF.

This clone has only a few counts. This sequence joins TRBV4-3 and TRBJ1-3; D gene uncertain. Germline loops: CDR1 LGHNA, CDR2 YSLEER. The germline V and J ends were trimmed by 0 bases and 4 bases, with 19 bases remaining between them. The CDR3 is made up of 18 amino acids. The CDR3 is CASSQEPPPGVAGNTIYF. The CDR3 coding sequence is TGCGCCAGCAGCCAAGAACCCCCCCCCGGGGTAGCCGGAAACACCATATATTTT.

The rearrangement uses TRBV7-2 and TRBJ2-1; D is perhaps TRBD2 (6 bases). This CDR3 comprises 16 residues. Trimming shortened V by 5 bases and J by 0 bases, and 14 bases separated the two germline ends. CDR1 SGHTA and CDR2 FQGNSA come from the germline V gene. CDR3 nucleotide sequence: TGTGCCAGCAGCACCCCCCCGCGGGGCTCCTACAATGAGCAGTTCTTC. Translated: CASSTPPRGSYNEQFF.

This chain connects TRBV6-5 to TRBJ2-1, with D unclear. CDR1 is MNHEY, CDR2 SVGAGI, per germline. Between the trimmed V and J ends, which lost 7 bases and 1 base, there was a span of 11 bases. The CDR3 sequence is 14 residues long. CDR3 sequence (DNA): TGTGCCAGCAAGGCAGAGGCTTCCTACAATGAGCAGTTCTTC. Amino acid sequence: CASKAEASYNEQFF.

CDR3 loop: CASSSYTSLNTEAFF. CDR3 sequence (DNA): TGTGCCAGCAGCTCGTACACCAGTTTGAACACTGAAGCTTTCTTT. The J gene is TRBJ1-1, the V gene TRBV7-2; D remains unclear. Looked up from germline, CDR1 is SGHTA and CDR2 is FQGNSA. The CDR3 covers 15 residues. V shed 4 bases and J shed 0 bases, with 12 bases lying between them. The whole variable domain, remainder taken from reference TRBV7-2 and TRBJ1-1, is GAGVSQSPSNKVTEKGKDVELRCDPISGHTALYWYRQSLGQGLEFLIYFQGNSAPDKSGLPSDRFSAERTGGSVSTLTIQRTQQEDSAVYLCASSSYTSLNTEAFFGQGTRLTVV.

In nucleotides, the CDR3 is TGCGCCAGCAGCCTGCAGGATTCTGGAAACACCATATATTTT. The encoded protein is CASSLQDSGNTIYF. V and J are TRBV5-1 and TRBJ1-3, with no clear D. Trimming left V 4 bases short and J 1 base short, with 9 bases between. Germline V gene lookup returns CDR1 SGHRS and CDR2 YFSETQ. The CDR3 spans 14 residues.

V and J are TRBV6-5 and TRBJ1-2; D might be TRBD1 (5 bases). Germline V CDR1 and CDR2: MNHEY, SVGAGI. This CDR3 contains 13 residues. The V end was cut by 2 bases, the J end by 8 bases, with 12 bases between. CDR3 protein: CASSYLRGGGYTF. The CDR3 DNA sequence: TGTGCCAGCAGTTACCTGCGGGGGGGAGGCTACACCTTC.

This clone was counted ten times or more. J is TRBJ2-2 and V is TRBV11-1, with a possible D match to TRBD1 (5 bases). CDR1 is SGHAT and CDR2 is FQDESV in the germline V gene (reference sequence). Trimming shortened V by 7 bases and J by 3 bases, and 9 bases separated the two germline ends. The CDR3 is 13 amino acids. This chain's CDR3 is CASTDRDTGELFF. The CDR3 DNA follows: TGTGCCAGCACCGACAGAGACACCGGGGAGCTGTTTTTT.

The gene calls are TRBV5-6 and TRBJ1-1, with 7 bases identical to TRBD1. V trimming: 6 bases; J trimming: 9 bases; junction bases outside the gene matches: 11. The CDR3 is 13 residues long. Germline V gene data show CDR1 as SGHDT and CDR2 as YYEEEE. The CDR3 region has the DNA TGTGCCAGCACCCCGGGTGGGACAGACAAAGCTTTCTTT. The encoded protein is CASTPGGTDKAFF.

The chain joins TRBV7-8 to TRBJ2-7, with 11 bases that match TRBD2. CDR3 size: 16 residues. The germline gives CDR1 SGHVS, CDR2 FQNEAQ. V shed 5 bases and J 1 base; nucleotides not matched to a gene: 7. The chain's CDR3 is CASSPNRLAGSYEQYF. As DNA, the CDR3 is TGTGCCAGCAGCCCGAACCGACTAGCGGGGTCCTACGAGCAGTACTTC.

The J gene is TRBJ1-2, the V gene TRBV9; perhaps TRBD1 as D (5 bases). V was cut by 4 bases and J by 4 bases, with 17 bases left in between. CDR1 SGDLS and CDR2 YYNGEE come from the germline V gene. This CDR3 is built from 15 residues. The CDR3 bases are TGTGCCAGCAGCCTAAACCTCGGGACTCCCTATGGCTACACCTTC. It yields the protein CASSLNLGTPYGYTF.